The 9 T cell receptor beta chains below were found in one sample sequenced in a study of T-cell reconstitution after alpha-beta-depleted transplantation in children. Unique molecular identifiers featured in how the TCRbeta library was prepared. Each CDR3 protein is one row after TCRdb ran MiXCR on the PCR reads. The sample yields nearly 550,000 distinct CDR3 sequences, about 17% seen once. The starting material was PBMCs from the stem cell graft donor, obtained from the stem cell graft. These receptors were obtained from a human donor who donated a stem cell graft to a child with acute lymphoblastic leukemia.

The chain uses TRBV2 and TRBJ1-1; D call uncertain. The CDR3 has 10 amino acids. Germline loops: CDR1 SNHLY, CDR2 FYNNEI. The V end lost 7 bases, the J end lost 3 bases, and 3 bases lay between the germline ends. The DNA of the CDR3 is TGTGCCAGCACCGACACTGAAGCTTTCTTT. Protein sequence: CASTDTEAFF.

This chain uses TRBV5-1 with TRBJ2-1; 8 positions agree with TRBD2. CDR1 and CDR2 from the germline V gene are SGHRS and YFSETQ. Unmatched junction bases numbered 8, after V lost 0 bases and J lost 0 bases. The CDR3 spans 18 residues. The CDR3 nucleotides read TGCGCCAGCAGCTTGGTACTAGCGGAAACAAGCTCCTACAATGAGCAGTTCTTC. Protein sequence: CASSLVLAETSSYNEQFF.

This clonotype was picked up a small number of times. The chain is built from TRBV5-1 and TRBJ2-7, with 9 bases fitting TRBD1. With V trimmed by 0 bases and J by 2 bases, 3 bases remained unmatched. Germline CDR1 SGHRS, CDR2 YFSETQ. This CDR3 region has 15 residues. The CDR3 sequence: CASSLDWTGAYEQYF. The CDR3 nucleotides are TGCGCCAGCAGCTTGGACTGGACAGGGGCCTACGAGCAGTACTTC.

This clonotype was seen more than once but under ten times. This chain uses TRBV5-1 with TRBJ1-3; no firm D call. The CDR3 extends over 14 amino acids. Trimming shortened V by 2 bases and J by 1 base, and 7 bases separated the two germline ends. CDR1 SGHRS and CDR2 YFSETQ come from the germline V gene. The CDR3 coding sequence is TGCGCCAGCAGCTTAGGTAGATCTGGAAACACCATATATTTT. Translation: CASSLGRSGNTIYF.

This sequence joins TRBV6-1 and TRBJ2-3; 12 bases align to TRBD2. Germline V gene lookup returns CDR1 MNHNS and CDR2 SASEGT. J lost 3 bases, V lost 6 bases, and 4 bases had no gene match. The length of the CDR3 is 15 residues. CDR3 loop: CASRTGTSGTDTQYF. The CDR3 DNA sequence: TGTGCCAGCAGAACCGGGACTAGCGGGACAGATACGCAGTATTTT.

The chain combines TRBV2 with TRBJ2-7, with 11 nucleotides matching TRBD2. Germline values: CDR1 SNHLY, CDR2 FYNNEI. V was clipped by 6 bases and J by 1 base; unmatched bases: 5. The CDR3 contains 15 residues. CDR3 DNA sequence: TGTGCCAGCAGCTTTACTAGCGGGAGATCCTACGAGCAGTACTTC. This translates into CASSFTSGRSYEQYF.

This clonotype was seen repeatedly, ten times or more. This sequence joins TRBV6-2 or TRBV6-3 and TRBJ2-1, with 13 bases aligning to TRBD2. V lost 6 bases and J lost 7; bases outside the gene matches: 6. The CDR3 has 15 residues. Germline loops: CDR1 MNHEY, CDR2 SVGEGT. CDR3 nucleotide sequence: TGTGCCAGCAGACCAGGACTAGCGGGAGTTAATGAGCAGTTCTTC. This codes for CASRPGLAGVNEQFF.

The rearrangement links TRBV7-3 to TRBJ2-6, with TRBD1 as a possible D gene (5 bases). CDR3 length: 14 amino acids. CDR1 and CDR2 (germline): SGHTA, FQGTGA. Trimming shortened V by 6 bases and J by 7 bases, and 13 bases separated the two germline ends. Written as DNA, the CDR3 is TGTGCCAGCAGTTCCGACAGAATCGCCAACGTCCTGACTTTC. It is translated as CASSSDRIANVLTF.

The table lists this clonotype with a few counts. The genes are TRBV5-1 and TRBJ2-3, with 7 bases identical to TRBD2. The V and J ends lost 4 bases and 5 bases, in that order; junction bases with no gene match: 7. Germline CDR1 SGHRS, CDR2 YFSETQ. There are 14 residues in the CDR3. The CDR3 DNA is TGCGCCAGCAGCCCGACCCCTAGCGGAGATACGCAGTATTTT. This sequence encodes CASSPTPSGDTQYF.